The next 23 T cell receptor beta chains were all read from a single sample in a study of CD8 T cells in ankylosing spondylitis. MiXCR, run by TCRdb on the 5' RACE reads, gives a single entry per CDR3 protein. Here the sample spans about 220,000 distinct CDR3 sequences, over 9.5% being singletons. Sequenced sample: blood, either unsorted or a sorted T cell fraction (not recorded which). The origin of the receptors is a male donor with ankylosing spondylitis or in good health (not recorded which).

This clonotype has just a few counts. V gene TRBV5-1 combines with J gene TRBJ1-2, with no clear D. CDR3 length: 14 amino acids. Germline V gene sequence: CDR1 SGHRS, CDR2 YFSETQ. V was shortened by 0 bases and J by 8 bases, with 14 bases between the two germline ends. The CDR3 is CASSLDSGAFGYTF. The CDR3 nucleotides are TGCGCCAGCAGCTTGGACAGTGGAGCTTTCGGCTACACCTTC.

The DNA for the CDR3 is TGCGCCAGCAGCTTGGATTTAGGGCGTACGCAGTATTTT. Translated, it gives CASSLDLGRTQYF. The rearrangement uses TRBV5-1 and TRBJ2-3; D remains ambiguous. Trimming removed 0 bases from V and 8 bases from J, with 10 bases in between. The CDR3 is made up of 13 amino acids. Germline V gene sequence: CDR1 SGHRS, CDR2 YFSETQ.

The rearrangement links TRBV5-1 to TRBJ2-7; 10 nucleotides align to TRBD1. V lost 2 bases to trimming and J lost 5 bases; unmatched junction nucleotides: 7. The CDR3 is made up of 15 amino acids. Germline V gene data show CDR1 as SGHRS and CDR2 as YFSETQ. In DNA, the CDR3 is TGCGCCAGCAGCTTCCTCGGGACAGGGGCCAACGAGCAGTACTTC. Residues: CASSFLGTGANEQYF. Full variable domain (remainder filled in from reference TRBV5-1 and TRBJ2-7): KAGVTQTPRYLIKTRGQQVTLSCSPISGHRSVSWYQQTPGQGLQFLFEYFSETQRNKGNFPGRFSGRQFSNSRSEMNVSTLELGDSALYLCASSFLGTGANEQYFGPGTRLTVT.

The chain has TRBV7-9 and TRBJ2-5; 7 bases align to TRBD1. This CDR3 contains 14 residues. Germline V CDR1 and CDR2: SEHNR, FQNEAQ (reference sequence). With 1 base clipped from V and 5 bases from J, the junction kept 4 bases outside the gene matches. CDR3 protein: CASSLGQGEETQYF. The DNA for the CDR3 is TGTGCCAGCAGCTTAGGACAGGGTGAGGAGACCCAGTACTTC. The whole variable domain, filled in from reference TRBV7-9 and TRBJ2-5, reads DTGVSQNPRHKITKRGQNVTFRCDPISEHNRLYWYRQTLGQGPEFLTYFQNEAQLEKSRLLSDRFSAERPKGSFSTLEIQRTEQGDSAMYLCASSLGQGEETQYFGPGTRLLVL.

This clonotype came up many times. This chain links TRBV5-1 with TRBJ2-1; 8 nucleotides align to TRBD2. CDR1 is SGHRS, CDR2 YFSETQ, per germline. This CDR3 has 18 residues. V lost 1 base to trimming and J lost 0 bases; unmatched junction nucleotides: 9. The CDR3 spells CASSLYIAGTSSYNEQFF. The DNA of the CDR3 is TGCGCCAGCAGCTTGTATATAGCGGGGACGAGCTCCTACAATGAGCAGTTCTTC. Based on the CDR3 plus reference TRBV5-1 and TRBJ2-1, the full variable domain is KAGVTQTPRYLIKTRGQQVTLSCSPISGHRSVSWYQQTPGQGLQFLFEYFSETQRNKGNFPGRFSGRQFSNSRSEMNVSTLELGDSALYLCASSLYIAGTSSYNEQFFGPGTRLTVL.

At least ten counts were recorded for this clonotype. V is TRBV7-8 and J is TRBJ1-2; 8 bases map to TRBD1. The germline gives CDR1 SGHVS, CDR2 FQNEAQ. There are 12 residues in the CDR3. Trimming took 3 bases from V and 6 from J; bases not matched to a gene: 0. The CDR3 spells CASSLDRDGYTF. In nucleotides, the CDR3 is TGTGCCAGCAGCTTGGACAGGGATGGCTACACCTTC.

In this sample, this clonotype turned up many times. V and J are TRBV7-2 and TRBJ2-1, with TRBD2 matching 12 bases. Unmatched junction bases numbered 7, after V lost 5 bases and J lost 5 bases. This CDR3 is 16 amino acids long. Germline CDR1 is SGHTA and CDR2 is FQGNSA. Here the CDR3 reads CASSRTSGVQNNEQFF. The CDR3, as DNA: TGTGCCAGCAGCCGGACTAGCGGGGTGCAGAACAATGAGCAGTTCTTC.

Ten or more counts support this clonotype. The chain recombines TRBV12-3 or TRBV12-4 with TRBJ1-5; D is possibly TRBD1 (6 bases). The CDR3 contains 15 residues. V was cut by 1 base and J by 6 bases, with 13 bases left in between. CDR3 DNA: TGTGCCAGCAGTTTAGGCCAGGGGCCGGCTCAGCCCCAGCATTTT. Translated: CASSLGQGPAQPQHF.

The chain uses TRBV7-9 and TRBJ1-5, with unresolved D. Germline V CDR1 and CDR2: SEHNR, FQNEAQ (reference sequence). The CDR3 covers 13 residues. V shed 7 bases and J shed 5 bases, with 12 bases lying between them. The CDR3 loop is CASNLDGDQPQHF. As DNA, the CDR3 is TGTGCCAGCAACCTGGACGGGGATCAGCCCCAGCATTTT. Looking up the rest from reference TRBV7-9 and TRBJ1-5 gives the full variable domain: DTGVSQNPRHKITKRGQNVTFRCDPISEHNRLYWYRQTLGQGPEFLTYFQNEAQLEKSRLLSDRFSAERPKGSFSTLEIQRTEQGDSAMYLCASNLDGDQPQHFGDGTRLSIL.

With respect to this clonotype: Possible read error: a much larger clone is one base away. This rearrangement joins TRBV27 to TRBJ1-4, with D maybe TRBD1 (6 bases). Trimming removed 8 bases at V and 5 bases at J, with 15 bases between. The germline gives CDR1 MNHEY, CDR2 SMNVEV (reference sequence). The CDR3 length is 14 residues. The CDR3 region has the DNA TGTGCCAGCGATCGGACAGTTTTAAATGAAAAACTGTTTTTT. Translating it yields CASDRTVLNEKLFF. Filled out from reference TRBV27 and TRBJ1-4, the complete variable domain reads EAQVTQNPRYLITVTGKKLTVTCSQNMNHEYMSWYRQDPGLGLRQIYYSMNVEVTDKGDVPEGYKVSRKEKRNFPLILESPSPNQTSLYFCASDRTVLNEKLFFGSGTQLSVL.

This clonotype was picked up many times. The chain employs TRBV12-3 or TRBV12-4 and TRBJ1-1; no clear D. The CDR3 is 14 residues long. Trimming left V 6 bases short and J 1 base short, with 12 bases between. DNA of the CDR3: TGTGCCAGCAGCACCAGGACGGGGAACACTGAAGCTTTCTTT. This sequence encodes CASSTRTGNTEAFF.

This clonotype was seen a handful of times. The chain carries TRBV29-1 and TRBJ2-7; 10 bases map to TRBD1. This CDR3 has 15 residues. Trimming cost V 3 bases and J 7 bases; bases outside gene matches: 12. Germline V gene lookup returns CDR1 SQVTM and CDR2 ANQGSEA. The CDR3 loop is CSVDPTGTGVNEQYF. The CDR3 region has the DNA TGCAGCGTTGACCCCACCGGGACAGGGGTGAATGAGCAGTACTTC.

This clonotype came up a few times. V and J are TRBV5-1 and TRBJ1-1; D is perhaps TRBD1 (6 bases). This CDR3 contains 13 residues. Germline CDR1 is SGHRS and CDR2 is YFSETQ. Trimming removed 1 base at V and 7 bases at J, with 11 bases between. CDR3 bases: TGCGCCAGCAGCTTGTGGGCAGGGGATGAAGCTTTCTTT. Translation gives CASSLWAGDEAFF. Full variable domain (missing parts from reference TRBV5-1 and TRBJ1-1): KAGVTQTPRYLIKTRGQQVTLSCSPISGHRSVSWYQQTPGQGLQFLFEYFSETQRNKGNFPGRFSGRQFSNSRSEMNVSTLELGDSALYLCASSLWAGDEAFFGQGTRLTVV.

The chain links TRBV7-2 to TRBJ2-5; D not certain. Germline CDR1 SGHTA, CDR2 FQGNSA. V gave up 5 bases and J gave up 5 bases, with 12 bases separating them. There are 13 residues in the CDR3. The CDR3: CASSRPGFETQYF. DNA for the CDR3: TGTGCCAGCAGCCGACCCGGCTTTGAGACCCAGTACTTC.

The chain carries TRBV10-3 and TRBJ1-2; no firm D call. The germline V gene encodes CDR1 ENHRY and CDR2 SYGVKD. The CDR3 runs to 13 residues. V was clipped by 3 bases and J by 4 bases, with 9 bases between them. The CDR3 protein is CAISDRVVYGYTF. In DNA form, the CDR3 reads TGTGCCATCAGTGACCGCGTAGTCTATGGCTACACCTTC.

This clonotype has only a few counts. The chain uses TRBV5-1 and TRBJ2-3, with D tentatively TRBD1 or TRBD2 (6 bases each). Germline CDR1 and CDR2: SGHRS and YFSETQ. The CDR3 totals 14 residues. Trimming took off 5 bases at V and 0 bases at J, with 10 bases between the two ends. The CDR3 sequence: CASRSGASTDTQYF. The CDR3 nucleotides read TGCGCCAGCAGGTCGGGGGCCAGCACAGATACGCAGTATTTT.

The chain combines TRBV20-1 with TRBJ2-7; 8 bases map to TRBD1. The V and J ends lost 1 base and 6 bases, in that order; junction bases with no gene match: 5. This CDR3 comprises 13 residues. From germline, CDR1 is DFQATT and CDR2 SNEGSKA (reference sequence). DNA of the CDR3: TGCAGTGCTAGAGGCAGGGGGCGGGGCGAGCAGTACTTC. Protein sequence: CSARGRGRGEQYF.

Ten or more counts support this clonotype. The chain combines TRBV5-1 with TRBJ2-7; D not certain. The CDR3 has 15 residues. V lost 7 bases and J 0 bases, leaving 17 bases between the germline ends. Germline CDR1 reads SGHRS; CDR2 reads YFSETQ. The CDR3 here is CASRSAQDSSYEQYF. The CDR3 DNA follows: TGCGCCAGCCGATCAGCCCAGGATTCCTCCTACGAGCAGTACTTC.

This clonotype was counted only a few times. The chain carries TRBV12-3 or TRBV12-4 and TRBJ1-2; tentatively, D is TRBD1 (5 bases). This CDR3 has 13 amino acids. The germline V and J ends were trimmed by 2 bases and 4 bases, with 8 bases remaining between them. The CDR3 region is CASSLLRAYGYTF. The CDR3 DNA reads TGTGCCAGCAGTTTACTCAGGGCCTATGGCTACACCTTC.

This clonotype has at least ten counts. The chain is built from TRBV20-1 and TRBJ1-5; 9 nucleotides match TRBD1. V shed 6 bases and J 3 bases; nucleotides not matched to a gene: 3. This CDR3 has 13 amino acids. Germline V gene sequence: CDR1 DFQATT, CDR2 SNEGSKA (reference sequence). The CDR3 region has the DNA TGCAGTGCGGACAGGGGCTCCAATCAGCCCCAGCATTTT. Translating it yields CSADRGSNQPQHF.

This clonotype came up many times. The V and J genes are TRBV5-5 and TRBJ2-3; no definite D call. Trimming stripped 0 bases from V and 4 bases from J, with 9 bases between. CDR3 length: 14 amino acids. From germline, CDR1 is SGHKS and CDR2 YYEKEE (reference sequence). The CDR3 DNA reads as TGTGCCAGCAGCTTGGCCCCCGCGGCAGATACGCAGTATTTT. This gives the protein CASSLAPAADTQYF. Variable domain in full (rest from reference TRBV5-5 and TRBJ2-3): DAGVTQSPTHLIKTRGQQVTLRCSPISGHKSVSWYQQVLGQGPQFIFQYYEKEERGRGNFPDRFSARQFPNYSSELNVNALLLGDSALYLCASSLAPAADTQYFGPGTRLTVL.

This clonotype was seen ten or more times. The chain uses TRBV5-5 and TRBJ1-4, with TRBD1 matching 7 bases. J was trimmed by 5 bases and V by 7 bases; bases with no gene match: 5. Germline CDR1 and CDR2: SGHKS and YYEKEE (reference sequence). CDR3 length: 13 amino acids. CDR3 loop: CASSPQGNEKLFF. The CDR3 DNA is TGTGCCAGCTCCCCACAGGGGAATGAAAAACTGTTTTTT.

This clonotype was found many times. This chain connects TRBV20-1 to TRBJ2-3; D remains ambiguous. Germline V gives CDR1 DFQATT, CDR2 SNEGSKA (reference sequence). V shed 4 bases and J shed 4 bases, with 6 bases lying between them. The length of the CDR3 is 11 residues. The CDR3 coding sequence is TGCAGTGCTAAAGGTCCAGATACGCAGTATTTT. Translating gives CSAKGPDTQYF.